This TCR beta chain was sequenced during a study of T cell repertoires in cytomegalovirus infection (dated by TCRdb to the late 2010s). About the investigation overall: Alongside well-studied HLA-B-restricted epitopes, the peptide stimulations were aimed at recently identified HLA-C-restricted CMV epitopes, whose presentation resists viral immunomodulation. Donor HLA type was relevant to the analysis, because carriage of CMV infection together with the matching HLA type was indicated by public TCR beta signatures. What the authors observed across the whole study: The ex vivo response was dominated by HLA-C-restricted CMV-specific TCR beta clonotypes, and the single most frequent clonotype in two of eight donors was supplied by these HLA-C-restricted clonotypes. In both this cohort and an independent roughly 360-donor cohort, the cumulative frequency of public TCR beta family members distinguished carriers of CMV infection plus the relevant HLA type.

Looking up the germline V gene yields CDR1 SGHVS and CDR2 FNYEAQ. V ends up 4 bases short and J 0 bases short, with an unmatched junction base count of 11. From the cysteine up to the phenylalanine, the CDR3 has a length of 18 residues. Solely the CDR3 DNA is kept, with 54 bases framed from the first base. Explained via the paper, the treatment or condition label denotes: in vitro stimulation with specific CMV peptide epitopes to enrich CMV-specific T cells. Sequencing was carried out with an Illumina HiSeq 1500. TCRdb trimmed the raw reads at Q25, called clones with MiXCR and kept productive beta chains. Every distinct CDR3 protein forms one entry, paired with its most common genes and DNA. In this sample the table shows about 700,000 distinct CDR3 sequences, 30% to 35% of which occur a single time. The ten largest account for around a sixth of the sample. This clonotype came up a few times. Its antigen target is currently unknown. The sample holds no much larger clone one base away, and base qualities are not on file.

Sequencing used cultured PBMCs, obtained from culture after CMV antigen stimulation. The TCR originated in a human donor in good health (CMV status not recorded). Some clones in this sample may be carry-over from other donors' samples. The rearranged segments are TRBV7-6 and TRBJ2-1; TRBD2 fits 8 bases in the junction. The CDR3 in this case is CASSSTSGLGSSYNEQFF. In nucleotide form, the sequence is TGTGCCAGCAGCTCCACTAGCGGCCTAGGTAGCTCCTACAATGAGCAGTTCTTC.